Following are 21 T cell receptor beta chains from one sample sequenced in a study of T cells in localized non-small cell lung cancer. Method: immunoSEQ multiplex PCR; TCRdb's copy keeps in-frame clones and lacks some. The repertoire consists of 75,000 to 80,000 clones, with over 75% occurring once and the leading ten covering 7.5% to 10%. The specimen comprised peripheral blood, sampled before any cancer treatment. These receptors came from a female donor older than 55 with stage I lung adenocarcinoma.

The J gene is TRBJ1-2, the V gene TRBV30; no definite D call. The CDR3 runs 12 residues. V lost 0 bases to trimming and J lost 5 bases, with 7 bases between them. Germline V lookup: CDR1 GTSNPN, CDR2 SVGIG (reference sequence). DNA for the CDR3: TGTGCCTGGAGTGTAGATCGGTATGGCTACACCTTC. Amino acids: CAWSVDRYGYTF.

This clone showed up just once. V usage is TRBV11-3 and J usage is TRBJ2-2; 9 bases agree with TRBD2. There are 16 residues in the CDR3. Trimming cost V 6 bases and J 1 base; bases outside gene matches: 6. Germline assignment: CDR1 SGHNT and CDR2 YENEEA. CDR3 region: CASRPLAGRNTGELFF. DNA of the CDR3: TGTGCCAGCAGACCCCTAGCGGGAAGGAACACCGGGGAGCTGTTTTTT.

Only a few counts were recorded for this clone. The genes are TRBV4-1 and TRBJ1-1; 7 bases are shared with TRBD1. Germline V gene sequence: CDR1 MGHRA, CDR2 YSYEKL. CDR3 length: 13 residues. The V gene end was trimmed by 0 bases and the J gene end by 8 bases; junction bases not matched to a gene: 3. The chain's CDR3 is CASSQEGRGEAFF. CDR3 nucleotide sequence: TGCGCCAGCAGCCAAGAAGGCAGGGGGGAAGCTTTCTTT.

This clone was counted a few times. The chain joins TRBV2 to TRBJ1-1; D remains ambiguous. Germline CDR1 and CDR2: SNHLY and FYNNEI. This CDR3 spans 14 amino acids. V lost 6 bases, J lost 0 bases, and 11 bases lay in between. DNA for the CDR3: TGTGCCAGCAGCCCGAATCCCGTGAACACTGAAGCTTTCTTT. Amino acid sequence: CASSPNPVNTEAFF.

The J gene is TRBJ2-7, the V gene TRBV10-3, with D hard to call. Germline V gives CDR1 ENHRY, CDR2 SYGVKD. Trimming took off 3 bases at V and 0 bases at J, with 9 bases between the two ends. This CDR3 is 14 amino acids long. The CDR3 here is CAISEPVSSYEQYF. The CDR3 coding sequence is TGTGCCATCAGTGAACCGGTTAGCTCCTACGAGCAGTACTTC.

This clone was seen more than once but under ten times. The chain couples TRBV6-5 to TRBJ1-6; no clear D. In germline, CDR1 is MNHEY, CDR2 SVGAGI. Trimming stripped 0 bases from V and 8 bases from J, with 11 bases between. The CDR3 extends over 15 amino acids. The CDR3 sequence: CASSYSASLDSPLHF. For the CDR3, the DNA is TGTGCCAGCAGTTACTCTGCCAGCCTAGATTCACCCCTCCACTTT.

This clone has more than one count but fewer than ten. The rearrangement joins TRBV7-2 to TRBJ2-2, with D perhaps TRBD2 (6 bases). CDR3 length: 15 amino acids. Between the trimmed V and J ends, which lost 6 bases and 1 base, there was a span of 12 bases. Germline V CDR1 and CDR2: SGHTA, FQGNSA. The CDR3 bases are TGTGCCAGCAGTCGGGGACTCATGAACACCGGGGAGCTGTTTTTT. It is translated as CASSRGLMNTGELFF. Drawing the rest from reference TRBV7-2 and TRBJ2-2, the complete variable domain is GAGVSQSPSNKVTEKGKDVELRCDPISGHTALYWYRQSLGQGLEFLIYFQGNSAPDKSGLPSDRFSAERTGGSVSTLTIQRTQQEDSAVYLCASSRGLMNTGELFFGEGSRLTVL.

The CDR3: CASSLTGVGEKLFF. For the CDR3, the DNA is TGTGCCAGCAGCTTGACAGGGGTTGGGGAAAAACTGTTTTTT. V gene TRBV11-2 combines with J gene TRBJ1-4, with 8 bases that match TRBD1. Germline trimming cut 3 bases from V and 8 bases from J; bases unmatched to any gene: 5. Germline values: CDR1 SGHAT, CDR2 FQNNGV. The CDR3 totals 14 residues.

The CDR3 region is CASSLDGADRETQYF. The CDR3 nucleotides read TGTGCCAGCAGCTTAGATGGGGCGGACCGAGAGACCCAGTACTTC. The V call is TRBV11-3, the J call TRBJ2-5; maybe TRBD1 (5 bases). V gave up 0 bases and J gave up 4 bases, with 12 bases separating them. CDR1 and CDR2 (germline): SGHNT, YENEEA. The CDR3 length is 15 residues. Full variable domain (missing parts from reference TRBV11-3 and TRBJ2-5): EAGVVQSPRYKIIEKKQPVAFWCNPISGHNTLYWYLQNLGQGPELLIRYENEEAVDDSQLPKDRFSAERLKGVDSTLKIQPAELGDSAVYLCASSLDGADRETQYFGPGTRLLVL.

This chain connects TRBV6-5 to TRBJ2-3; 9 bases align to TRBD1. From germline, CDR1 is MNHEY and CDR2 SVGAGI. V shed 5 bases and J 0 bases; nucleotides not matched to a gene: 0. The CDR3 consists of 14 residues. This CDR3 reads CASSGQGSTDTQYF. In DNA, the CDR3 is TGTGCCAGCAGTGGACAGGGGAGCACAGATACGCAGTATTTT.

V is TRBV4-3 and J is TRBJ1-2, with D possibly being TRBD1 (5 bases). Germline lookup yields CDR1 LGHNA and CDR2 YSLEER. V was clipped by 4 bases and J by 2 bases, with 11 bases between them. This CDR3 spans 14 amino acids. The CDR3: CASSRQTVNYGYTF. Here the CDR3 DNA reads TGCGCCAGCAGCCGACAGACGGTAAACTATGGCTACACCTTC.

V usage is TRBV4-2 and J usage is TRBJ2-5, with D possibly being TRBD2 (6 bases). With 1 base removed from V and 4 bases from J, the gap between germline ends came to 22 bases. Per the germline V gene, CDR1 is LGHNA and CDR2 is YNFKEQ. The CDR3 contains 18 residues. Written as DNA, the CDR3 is TGTGCCAGCAGCCAAGTCTCCCCAGTGGGAGGAGTTGGAGAGACCCAGTACTTC. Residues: CASSQVSPVGGVGETQYF.

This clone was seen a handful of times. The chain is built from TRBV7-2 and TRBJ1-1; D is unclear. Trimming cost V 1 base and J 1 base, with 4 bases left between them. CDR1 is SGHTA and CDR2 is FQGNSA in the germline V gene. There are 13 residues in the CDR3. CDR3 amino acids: CASSLGANTEAFF. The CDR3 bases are TGTGCCAGCAGCTTAGGGGCGAACACTGAAGCTTTCTTT.

The CDR3, as DNA: TGCGCCAGCAGCAGGGGACTAGCGGGAGGTCCGAATTGGGACACAGATACGCAGTATTTT. Translated, it gives CASSRGLAGGPNWDTDTQYF. The chain joins TRBV5-1 to TRBJ2-3; 15 bases agree with TRBD2. The length of the CDR3 is 20 residues. V was clipped by 4 bases and J by 2 bases; unmatched bases: 14. Per germline, CDR1 SGHRS and CDR2 YFSETQ.

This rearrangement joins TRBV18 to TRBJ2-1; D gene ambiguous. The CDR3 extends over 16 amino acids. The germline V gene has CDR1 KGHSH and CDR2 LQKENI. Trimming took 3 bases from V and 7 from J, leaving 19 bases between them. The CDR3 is CASSPPRRLMRNEQFF. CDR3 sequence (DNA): TGTGCCAGCTCACCCCCTCGGCGGCTTATGAGAAATGAGCAGTTCTTC.

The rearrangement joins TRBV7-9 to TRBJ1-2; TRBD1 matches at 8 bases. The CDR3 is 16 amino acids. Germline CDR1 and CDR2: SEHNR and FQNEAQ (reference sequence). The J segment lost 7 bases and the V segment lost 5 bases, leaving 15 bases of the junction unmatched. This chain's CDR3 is CASSPNLRTGSFGYTF. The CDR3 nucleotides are TGTGCCAGCAGCCCCAACCTTCGGACAGGGTCGTTTGGCTACACCTTC.

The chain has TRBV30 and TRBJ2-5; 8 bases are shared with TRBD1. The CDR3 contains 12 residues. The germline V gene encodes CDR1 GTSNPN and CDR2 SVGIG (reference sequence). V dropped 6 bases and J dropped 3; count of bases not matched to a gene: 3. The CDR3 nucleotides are TGTGCCTGCACAGGGGGAAAAGAGACCCAGTACTTC. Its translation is CACTGGKETQYF.

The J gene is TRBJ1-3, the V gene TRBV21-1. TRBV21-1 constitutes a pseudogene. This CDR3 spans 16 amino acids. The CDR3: CASSKMGTETGNTIYF. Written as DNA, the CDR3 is TGTGCCAGCAGCAAAATGGGGACGGAAACTGGAAACACCATATATTTT.

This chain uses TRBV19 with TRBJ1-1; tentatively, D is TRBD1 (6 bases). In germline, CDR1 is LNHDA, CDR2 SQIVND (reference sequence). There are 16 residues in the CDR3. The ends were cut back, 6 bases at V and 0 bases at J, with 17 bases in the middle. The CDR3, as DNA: TGTGCCAGTAGCCCTTCTCTTAGGGGGATGAACACTGAAGCTTTCTTT. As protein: CASSPSLRGMNTEAFF.

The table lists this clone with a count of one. The CDR3 loop is CASSLAGATNEKLFF. The DNA of the CDR3 is TGTGCCAGCAGCTTAGCGGGAGCAACTAATGAAAAACTGTTTTTT. The genes are TRBV7-2 and TRBJ1-4; no firm D call. This CDR3 spans 15 amino acids. From germline, CDR1 is SGHTA and CDR2 FQGNSA. With 0 bases removed from V and 0 bases from J, the gap between germline ends came to 5 bases.

CDR3 sequence (DNA): TGTGCCAGCTCACCGAGGGGTACAGGGTCTCTGGGGGAGCAGTACTTC. It is translated as CASSPRGTGSLGEQYF. The V call is TRBV18, the J call TRBJ2-7; TRBD1 might be the D (6 bases). The CDR3 covers 16 residues. V was clipped by 3 bases and J by 7 bases, with 22 bases between them. Germline V CDR1 and CDR2: KGHSH, LQKENI.